This note documents a single T cell receptor (beta chain) sequence. The antigen remains unidentified. TCRdb passed the 5' RACE reads through MiXCR, listing each CDR3 protein once. The repertoire holds some 400,000 distinct CDR3 sequences, with around 6.5% as singletons. V was shortened by 6 bases and J by 0 bases, with 11 bases between the two germline ends. CDR1 is SGHRS, CDR2 YFSETQ, per germline. CDR3 length: 14 residues. The entry originates in a study of T cells after yellow fever vaccination. Regarding the study as a whole: Contamination of FACS-sorted repertoires by abundant clonotypes from the bulk population could occur.

The specimen was PBMCs, collected 5 days after the yellow fever booster vaccination. The sequence was obtained from a man aged 25 to 40 who received the YFV17D yellow fever vaccine. V is TRBV5-1 and J is TRBJ2-3; D unclear. DNA for the CDR3: TGCGCCAGCAAAAATACCTCTAGCACAGATACGCAGTATTTT. Its translation is CASKNTSSTDTQYF.